This T cell receptor beta chain was identified during a study of OX40 agonist ivuxolimab in advanced cancers. Study in general: The study reported partial responses in three patients: one hepatocellular carcinoma, two cutaneous melanoma. Points from the study as a whole: Expanded peripheral T cell antigen specificity was not determined. Compared with CD4+, CD8+ T cells on average had more expanded clones.

Per the germline V gene, CDR1 is LNHDA and CDR2 is SQIVND (reference sequence). This CDR3 has 12 residues. Trimming took 7 bases from V and 11 from J, leaving 17 bases between them. TCRdb keeps only in-frame clones here, not all; method: immunoSEQ multiplex PCR. The table lists nearly 70,000 clones, roughly 84% of them singletons. As for this clone: The antigen remains undetermined.

V usage is TRBV19 and J usage is TRBJ1-1; D ambiguous. This specimen consisted of CD4+ or CD8+ T cells sorted from blood, obtained in a trial of the OX40 agonist ivuxolimab. The TCR comes from an adult with an advanced solid tumor such as melanoma, head and neck, liver or kidney cancer. Here the CDR3 reads CASMETLRRAFF. The CDR3 DNA is TGTGCCAGTATGGAGACCCTCCGGAGGGCTTTCTTT.